The 21 T cell receptor beta chains reported below all come from one sample, sequenced in a study of cytomegalovirus exposure and HLA in healthy donors. The PCR contained 60 Vbeta and 13 Jbeta primers. Profiling relied on immunoSEQ multiplex PCR, and the TCRdb table lists in-frame clones only, not all of them. The table shows about 94,000 clones, with 65% to 75% occurring only once. Sequenced: PBMCs. The receptors derive from a man younger than 45 in good health and CMV-seropositive.

J is TRBJ2-7 and V is TRBV5-1; TRBD1 agrees at 7 bases. J lost 5 bases, V lost 2 bases, and 1 base had no gene match. This CDR3 region has 12 residues. The germline gives CDR1 SGHRS, CDR2 YFSETQ. The CDR3 DNA is TGCGCCAGCAGCTTTACAGGGGACGAGCAGTACTTC. It codes for CASSFTGDEQYF.

The chain carries TRBV10-3 and TRBJ2-5; 10 bases line up with TRBD2. The germline V gene has CDR1 ENHRY and CDR2 SYGVKD. Losses at the gene ends were 6 bases for V and 5 bases for J; bases not matched to a gene: 6. The CDR3 loop spans 14 amino acids. CDR3 residues: CAISPSGRKETQYF. The CDR3 nucleotides read TGTGCCATCAGCCCTAGCGGGAGAAAGGAGACCCAGTACTTC.

The genes are TRBV5-4 and TRBJ1-4, with 10 nucleotides matching TRBD1. The CDR3 sequence is 14 residues long. V dropped 4 bases and J dropped 6; count of bases not matched to a gene: 3. Germline loops: CDR1 SGHNT, CDR2 YYREEE (reference sequence). The DNA for the CDR3 is TGTGCCAGCAGCACGACAGGGGGCGATGAAAAACTGTTTTTT. This encodes CASSTTGGDEKLFF.

The J gene is TRBJ2-3, the V gene TRBV4-3; 9 nucleotides agree with TRBD2. This CDR3 contains 15 residues. The V segment lost 5 bases and the J segment 0 bases; nucleotides outside the gene matches: 3. Per germline, CDR1 LGHNA and CDR2 YSLEER. The CDR3 DNA follows: TGCGCCAGCAGCATGACTAGCGGTAGCACAGATACGCAGTATTTT. Protein product: CASSMTSGSTDTQYF.

This clone has only a few counts. This chain joins TRBV5-4 and TRBJ2-7; 8 bases align to TRBD2. The germline CDR1 and CDR2 sequences are SGHNT and YYREEE (reference sequence). Losses at the gene ends were 0 bases for V and 5 bases for J; bases not matched to a gene: 4. The CDR3 has 14 residues. This CDR3 is CASSLVGLVDEQYF. The CDR3 DNA reads as TGTGCCAGCAGCTTGGTGGGACTAGTCGACGAGCAGTACTTC.

The CDR3 region has the DNA TGTGCCAGCAGTTTCGGACTAGCGGGAGATGGCGGCGAGCAGTACTTC. This codes for CASSFGLAGDGGEQYF. This chain joins TRBV6-5 and TRBJ2-7; 13 bases are shared with TRBD2. This CDR3 is 16 amino acids long. Germline-derived CDR1 and CDR2 are MNHEY and SVGAGI. V was clipped by 4 bases and J by 6 bases; unmatched bases: 9.

The CDR3 spells CASSFRKTDNEQFF. The CDR3 coding sequence is TGTGCCAGCAGCTTCCGAAAGACAGACAATGAGCAGTTCTTC. V gene TRBV5-4 combines with J gene TRBJ2-1; the D gene is possibly TRBD1 (5 bases). V was pared by 2 bases and J by 5 bases, with 11 bases between. Germline CDR1 is SGHNT and CDR2 is YYREEE (reference sequence). The CDR3 runs to 14 residues.

The chain uses TRBV29-1 and TRBJ1-4; no clear D. This CDR3 spans 11 amino acids. The V and J ends lost 1 base and 10 bases respectively, with 7 bases between them. The germline V gene has CDR1 SQVTM and CDR2 ANQGSEA. CDR3 coding DNA: TGCAGCGTTGAAGGGAGGCGAAAACTGTTTTTT. It encodes CSVEGRRKLFF.

The chain is built from TRBV29-1 and TRBJ2-1; TRBD2 matches 8 bases. The CDR3 totals 15 residues. Trimming cost V 6 bases and J 4 bases; bases outside gene matches: 11. Germline values: CDR1 SQVTM, CDR2 ANQGSEA. Written as DNA, the CDR3 is TGCAGCGTCCCCGGGGGGGGTATCGGATACAATGAGCAGTTCTTC. Translation gives CSVPGGGIGYNEQFF.

The chain joins TRBV19 to TRBJ1-1; D not certain. CDR3 length equals 13 residues. CDR1 and CDR2 (germline): LNHDA, SQIVND (reference sequence). Trimming cost V 0 bases and J 7 bases, with 9 bases left between them. Written as DNA, the CDR3 is TGTGCCAGTAGTATAGACGGAGAAAATGAAGCTTTCTTT. Translating it yields CASSIDGENEAFF.

J is TRBJ2-1 and V is TRBV5-6, with 11 bases lining up with TRBD2. CDR3 length: 16 residues. With V trimmed by 4 bases and J by 4 bases, 7 bases remained unmatched. Germline V gene data show CDR1 as SGHDT and CDR2 as YYEEEE. In DNA form, the CDR3 reads TGTGCCAGCAGCCCAGAGGGACTAGCGGAGTACAATGAGCAGTTCTTC. Encoded protein: CASSPEGLAEYNEQFF.

The rearrangement joins TRBV15 to TRBJ2-7, with D tentatively TRBD2 (5 bases). CDR1 and CDR2 from the germline V gene are LNHNV and YYDKDF (reference sequence). The ends were cut back, 1 base at V and 4 bases at J, with 11 bases in the middle. The CDR3 runs to 14 residues. The CDR3 DNA sequence: TGTGCCACCAGCAGAGGTCGGGGATTATACGAGCAGTACTTC. Translation gives CATSRGRGLYEQYF.

This chain connects TRBV4-3 to TRBJ2-3; no definite D call. CDR3 length: 13 residues. The germline CDR1 and CDR2 sequences are LGHNA and YSLEER. V gave up 4 bases and J gave up 6 bases, with 11 bases separating them. CDR3 sequence (DNA): TGCGCCAGCAGCCCTTCGGTCGGGGATACGCAGTATTTT. Its protein product is CASSPSVGDTQYF.

This chain links TRBV18 with TRBJ1-1, with 7 positions matching TRBD1. V lost 8 bases, J lost 4 bases, and 10 bases stayed unmatched. CDR3 length equals 14 residues. CDR1 and CDR2 (germline): KGHSH, LQKENI. CDR3 sequence: CASLQDRAATEAFF. CDR3 in DNA: TGTGCCAGCCTCCAAGACAGGGCGGCCACTGAAGCTTTCTTT. Full variable domain (missing parts from reference TRBV18 and TRBJ1-1): NAGVMQNPRHLVRRRGQEARLRCSPMKGHSHVYWYRQLPEEGLKFMVYLQKENIIDESGMPKERFSAEFPKEGPSILRIQQVVRGDSAAYFCASLQDRAATEAFFGQGTRLTVV.

The chain combines TRBV4-3 with TRBJ1-2; D is unclear. The germline V and J ends were trimmed by 3 bases and 3 bases, with 8 bases remaining between them. There are 13 residues in the CDR3. Germline V gene sequence: CDR1 LGHNA, CDR2 YSLEER. The CDR3: CASSQGRHYGYTF. The CDR3 nucleotides read TGCGCCAGCAGCCAGGGCAGGCACTATGGCTACACCTTC.

The V and J genes are TRBV5-1 and TRBJ2-1, with TRBD1 matching 7 bases. Germline V gene data show CDR1 as SGHRS and CDR2 as YFSETQ. This CDR3 is built from 15 residues. Germline trimming cut 4 bases from V and 7 bases from J; bases unmatched to any gene: 11. CDR3 residues: CASSPLQGNVNEQFF. In DNA, the CDR3 is TGCGCCAGCAGCCCGCTACAGGGGAACGTAAATGAGCAGTTCTTC.

This chain joins TRBV27 and TRBJ1-5; D is undetermined. The CDR3 consists of 13 residues. From germline, CDR1 is MNHEY and CDR2 SMNVEV (reference sequence). V lost 9 bases and J 3 bases, leaving 12 bases between the germline ends. The DNA for the CDR3 is TGTGCCAGTGTGCGGCGGCCCAATCAGCCCCAGCATTTT. Translation: CASVRRPNQPQHF.

The chain combines TRBV5-1 with TRBJ2-5; 10 bases match TRBD1. The CDR3 totals 14 residues. With 4 bases clipped from V and 5 bases from J, the junction kept 5 bases outside the gene matches. Looked up from germline, CDR1 is SGHRS and CDR2 is YFSETQ. The CDR3 DNA sequence: TGCGCCAGCAGCCCCCGGACAGGGGGGGAGACCCAGTACTTC. Translated: CASSPRTGGETQYF.

The rearrangement uses TRBV28 and TRBJ2-2; 8 nucleotides line up with TRBD2. The CDR3 consists of 17 residues. The V gene's germline CDR1 is MDHEN and CDR2 SYDVKM. Trimming cost V 3 bases and J 3 bases; bases outside gene matches: 9. The CDR3 DNA reads TGTGCCAGCAGTTTCCCCCGGGTAGCGGGATACACCGGGGAGCTGTTTTTT. Protein product: CASSFPRVAGYTGELFF.

This clone appeared a single time. V is TRBV5-1 and J is TRBJ1-1; the D is unclear. V was pared by 0 bases and J by 5 bases, with 11 bases between. The CDR3 has 14 amino acids. Germline V gene lookup returns CDR1 SGHRS and CDR2 YFSETQ. CDR3 DNA sequence: TGCGCCAGCAGCTTGGAGGCGGGCGGGACTGAAGCTTTCTTT. The encoded protein is CASSLEAGGTEAFF.

Only one count was recorded for this clone. The DNA for the CDR3 is TGTGCCAGCAGCTTAGTTTTTCAGGGAGAGACCCAGTACTTC. This codes for CASSLVFQGETQYF. The chain is built from TRBV7-9 and TRBJ2-5; perhaps TRBD1 as D (5 bases). Germline V gene data show CDR1 as SEHNR and CDR2 as FQNEAQ (reference sequence). V was trimmed by 1 base and J by 4 bases, leaving 10 bases between them. The CDR3 length is 14 residues. The entire variable domain, with the rest obtained from reference TRBV7-9 and TRBJ2-5, is as follows: DTGVSQNPRHKITKRGQNVTFRCDPISEHNRLYWYRQTLGQGPEFLTYFQNEAQLEKSRLLSDRFSAERPKGSFSTLEIQRTEQGDSAMYLCASSLVFQGETQYFGPGTRLLVL.